A selection of T cell receptor beta chains follows, all from one sample in a study of cytomegalovirus exposure and HLA in healthy donors. Assay: immunoSEQ multiplex PCR; the TCRdb copy retains only in-frame clones and omits some. The table shows 110,000 or so clones, with 86% occurring only once. The sample was PBMCs. These receptors originate from a man between 18 and 35 years old in good health and CMV-seronegative. CDR3s include the opening cysteine and the closing phenylalanine or tryptophan. D genes are given only for firm matches.

>TRBJ2-7|TRBV5-1|TRBD1
CASSSEPGQAYEQYF
TGCGCCAGCAGCTCGGAACCCGGACAGGCCTACGAGCAGTACTTC
>TRBJ1-5|TRBV10-3|-
CAISESTTRGNQPQHF
TGTGCCATCAGTGAGTCGACCACTCGGGGCAATCAGCCCCAGCATTTT
>TRBJ2-1|TRBV11-3|TRBD2
CASSLARDYGEQFF
TGTGCCAGCAGCTTAGCCCGGGACTACGGTGAGCAGTTCTTC
>TRBJ2-7|TRBV27|TRBD1
CASSPGTGSEQYF
TGTGCCAGCAGTCCCGGGACAGGGTCCGAGCAGTACTTC
>TRBJ2-2|TRBV18|-
CASSPVRTGELFF
TGTGCCAGCTCACCAGTCAGGACCGGGGAGCTGTTTTTT
>TRBJ2-3|TRBV10-1|TRBD2
CASSDRPSSGVSTDTQYF
TGCGCCAGCAGTGATCGGCCCTCGAGCGGGGTGAGCACAGATACGCAGTATTTT
>TRBJ2-7|TRBV5-5|-
CASSPWSTYEQYF
TGTGCCAGCAGCCCTTGGAGTACCTACGAGCAGTACTTC
>TRBJ2-1|TRBV30|TRBD2
CAWSGSGRKGQFF
TGTGCCTGGAGTGGCAGCGGGAGAAAGGGACAGTTCTTC
>TRBJ2-5|TRBV29-1|TRBD2
CSGQRGQETQYF
TGCAGCGGGCAGCGGGGGCAAGAGACCCAGTACTTC
>TRBJ1-2|TRBV19|-
CASMEQGLYGYTF
TGTGCCAGTATGGAACAGGGCCTCTATGGCTACACCTTC
>TRBJ1-2|TRBV6-1|-
CASSEAKQGSGYTF
TGTGCCAGCAGTGAAGCGAAACAGGGAAGTGGCTACACCTTC